One sample yielded the 26 T cell receptor beta chains listed below, sequenced in a study of T-cell memory formation after mild COVID-19. TCRdb itself ran the 5' RACE reads through MiXCR, one entry per CDR3 protein. The repertoire holds 200,000 to 250,000 distinct CDR3 sequences, with about 15% as singletons. Sequencing was performed on PBMCs or a T cell subset sorted from them (not recorded which). The receptors originated from a man aged 18 to 29 who had mild COVID-19 (a few samples of this study predate the infection). Cell type and time point are not known.

A few counts support this clonotype. V is TRBV5-1 and J is TRBJ2-5; TRBD2 matches 10 bases. Germline V gene lookup returns CDR1 SGHRS and CDR2 YFSETQ. The CDR3 has 17 residues. V was clipped by 3 bases and J by 1 base; unmatched bases: 9. CDR3 protein: CASSWKSSGGPQETQYF. The CDR3 DNA sequence: TGCGCCAGCAGCTGGAAGAGTAGCGGGGGGCCCCAAGAGACCCAGTACTTC.

This clonotype occurred a few times. The CDR3 reads CAWSALGRSTEAFF. The CDR3 DNA follows: TGTGCCTGGAGTGCCTTGGGTCGAAGCACTGAAGCTTTCTTT. The chain uses TRBV30 and TRBJ1-1; D gene ambiguous. V gave up 1 base and J gave up 4 bases, with 13 bases separating them. From germline, CDR1 is GTSNPN and CDR2 SVGIG (reference sequence). This CDR3 is built from 14 residues.

This clonotype has ten or more counts. The CDR3 sequence: CASSLDRGDGYTF. The CDR3 DNA reads TGCGCCAGCAGCTTGGACAGGGGGGATGGCTACACCTTC. The chain combines TRBV5-1 with TRBJ1-2; 8 positions match TRBD1. Trimming took 0 bases from V and 6 from J; bases not matched to a gene: 1. The germline CDR1 and CDR2 sequences are SGHRS and YFSETQ. There are 13 residues in the CDR3.

The CDR3 protein is CASSVVPSPYNEQFF. The DNA of the CDR3 is TGTGCCAGCAGCGTAGTCCCCTCTCCGTACAATGAGCAGTTCTTC. The chain joins TRBV9 to TRBJ2-1; D is unresolved. V was trimmed by 0 bases and J by 4 bases, leaving 11 bases between them. CDR1 and CDR2 (germline): SGDLS, YYNGEE. This CDR3 comprises 15 residues.

Regarding this clonotype: One end of the junction does not line up with germline, which may come from a read error. The genes are TRBV7-7 and TRBJ2-1, with 8 bases lining up with TRBD2. Germline CDR1 is SSHAT and CDR2 is FNYEAQ (reference sequence). This CDR3 is 17 amino acids long. Written as DNA, the CDR3 is TGTGCTAGCAGCTTACAAGTCCCCGGGAGGGGCCTCAATGAGCAGTTCTTC. Residues: CASSLQVPGRGLNEQFF.

In this sample, this clonotype turned up a few times. CDR3 in amino acids: CASSYRDSRTDTQYF. CDR3 DNA: TGTGCCAGCAGCTACCGGGACTCTCGCACAGATACGCAGTATTTT. The chain uses TRBV4-2 and TRBJ2-3; TRBD2 might be the D (6 bases). Trimming pared 5 bases from V and 1 base from J, leaving 13 bases between. Germline CDR1 reads LGHNA; CDR2 reads YNFKEQ. The CDR3 extends over 15 amino acids.

This clonotype was seen more than once but under ten times. V is TRBV4-3 and J is TRBJ2-1; D is unclear. Germline V CDR1 and CDR2: LGHNA, YSLEER. V gave up 0 bases and J gave up 7 bases, with 10 bases separating them. The CDR3 loop spans 14 amino acids. This CDR3 reads CASSQEPGQNEQFF. CDR3 nucleotides: TGCGCCAGCAGCCAAGAACCGGGTCAGAATGAGCAGTTCTTC.

A few counts support this clonotype. This chain connects TRBV18 to TRBJ2-2; unclear D gene. Germline V lookup: CDR1 KGHSH, CDR2 LQKENI. V was clipped by 5 bases and J by 6 bases, with 10 bases between them. The CDR3 has 13 amino acids. CDR3 DNA: TGTGCCAGCTCAGGTGAAGTTTCCGGGGAGCTGTTTTTT. It specifies CASSGEVSGELFF. The variable domain in full, with the rest retrieved from reference TRBV18 and TRBJ2-2, is NAGVMQNPRHLVRRRGQEARLRCSPMKGHSHVYWYRQLPEEGLKFMVYLQKENIIDESGMPKERFSAEFPKEGPSILRIQQVVRGDSAAYFCASSGEVSGELFFGEGSRLTVL.

This rearrangement joins TRBV7-2 to TRBJ2-6, with no clear D. Germline lookup yields CDR1 SGHTA and CDR2 FQGNSA. This CDR3 comprises 15 residues. Between the trimmed V and J ends, which lost 2 bases and 4 bases, there was a span of 9 bases. The CDR3 reads CASSLTPPGANVLTF. For the CDR3, the DNA is TGTGCCAGCAGCTTAACCCCCCCAGGGGCCAACGTCCTGACTTTC.

This clonotype occurred a few times. The CDR3: CASSLGASGNTGELFF. The CDR3 nucleotides are TGTGCCAGCAGCTTAGGGGCTAGCGGAAACACCGGGGAGCTGTTTTTT. The chain is built from TRBV7-2 and TRBJ2-2, with 7 bases that match TRBD2. The CDR3 sequence is 16 residues long. V gave up 1 base and J gave up 2 bases; unmatched junction bases: 4. The germline V gene has CDR1 SGHTA and CDR2 FQGNSA.

This rearrangement joins TRBV18 to TRBJ1-2; perhaps TRBD1 as D (6 bases). This CDR3 spans 15 amino acids. V was shortened by 6 bases and J by 2 bases, with 16 bases between the two germline ends. Germline CDR1 reads KGHSH; CDR2 reads LQKENI. CDR3 nucleotides: TGTGCCAGCTCCCCTGCCGGAGGACAGAACTATGGCTACACCTTC. It yields the protein CASSPAGGQNYGYTF.

The rearrangement uses TRBV4-3 and TRBJ2-2; D is uncertain. There are 17 residues in the CDR3. V was shortened by 0 bases and J by 1 base, with 12 bases between the two germline ends. From germline, CDR1 is LGHNA and CDR2 YSLEER. Written as DNA, the CDR3 is TGCGCCAGCAGCCAAGATCCTTTCGCAGGGAACACCGGGGAGCTGTTTTTT. Its translation is CASSQDPFAGNTGELFF.

This rearrangement joins TRBV7-6 to TRBJ1-1; no clear D. CDR1 is SGHVS, CDR2 FNYEAQ, per germline. Trimming removed 5 bases from V and 0 bases from J, with 7 bases in between. This CDR3 has 13 residues. For the CDR3, the DNA is TGTGCCAGCAGCGACCAGATGAACACTGAAGCTTTCTTT. This encodes CASSDQMNTEAFF.

The chain is built from TRBV6-2 or TRBV6-3 and TRBJ1-1; 11 bases line up with TRBD1. J gave up 5 bases and V 5 bases, and 7 bases lay outside the gene matches. The CDR3 totals 15 residues. Germline lookup yields CDR1 MNHEY and CDR2 SVGEGT. The CDR3 reads CASSPGQGAWTEAFF. As DNA, the CDR3 is TGTGCCAGCAGTCCTGGACAGGGGGCTTGGACTGAAGCTTTCTTT.

The chain is built from TRBV30 and TRBJ1-1; no definite D call. Trimming stripped 1 base from V and 4 bases from J, with 10 bases between. The CDR3 runs to 13 residues. From germline, CDR1 is GTSNPN and CDR2 SVGIG (reference sequence). The CDR3 loop is CAWSGEDGTEAFF. In DNA, the CDR3 is TGTGCCTGGAGTGGGGAAGATGGCACTGAAGCTTTCTTT.

This clonotype has just a few counts. The V and J genes are TRBV5-1 and TRBJ1-6, with TRBD1 as a possible D gene (5 bases). The V gene lost 7 bases and the J gene lost 6 bases, with 11 bases spanning the gap. The CDR3 runs to 13 residues. Germline lookup yields CDR1 SGHRS and CDR2 YFSETQ. The CDR3 DNA is TGCGCCAGCCAATATGACAGTAATTCACCCCTCCACTTT. This translates into CASQYDSNSPLHF.

A few counts support this clonotype. This chain uses TRBV24-1 with TRBJ1-5, with D possibly being TRBD1 (5 bases). V lost 6 bases and J lost 5, with 13 bases in between. Germline V CDR1 and CDR2: KGHDR, SFDVKD. There are 14 residues in the CDR3. CDR3 bases: TGTGCCACCAGTTCCGGGGGATGGGATCAGCCCCAGCATTTT. It yields the protein CATSSGGWDQPQHF.

The chain has TRBV5-1 and TRBJ2-2; weak D call: TRBD1 (6 bases). Trimming pared 4 bases from V and 7 bases from J, leaving 17 bases between. This CDR3 has 15 residues. The germline gives CDR1 SGHRS, CDR2 YFSETQ. The CDR3 here is CASSGSTGFLGELFF. For the CDR3, the DNA is TGCGCCAGCAGCGGATCAACAGGGTTCCTCGGGGAGCTGTTTTTT.

This clonotype was seen more than once but under ten times. V is TRBV24-1 and J is TRBJ2-3; no definite D call. Trimming removed 3 bases from V and 5 bases from J, with 11 bases in between. Germline-derived CDR1 and CDR2 are KGHDR and SFDVKD. This CDR3 has 14 amino acids. This chain's CDR3 is CATSDPSSGDTQYF. The CDR3 nucleotides read TGTGCCACCAGTGATCCTTCGTCGGGAGATACGCAGTATTTT.

This clonotype was seen only a few times. The V gene is TRBV7-2, the J gene TRBJ1-5; D is possibly TRBD1 (5 bases). The CDR3 length is 17 residues. V gave up 5 bases and J gave up 0 bases, with 17 bases separating them. Germline loops: CDR1 SGHTA, CDR2 FQGNSA. The CDR3 bases are TGTGCCAGCAGCCCCACGGGAAGGGGTCCTAGCAATCAGCCCCAGCATTTT. Amino acids: CASSPTGRGPSNQPQHF.

This clonotype was counted between two and nine times. The chain combines TRBV18 with TRBJ2-3; D may match TRBD1 or TRBD2 (6 bases each). The CDR3 extends over 13 amino acids. Trimming stripped 6 bases from V and 10 bases from J, with 17 bases between. Germline values: CDR1 KGHSH, CDR2 LQKENI. CDR3: CASSPARGAAQYF. Written as DNA, the CDR3 is TGTGCCAGCTCTCCAGCAAGGGGGGCCGCGCAGTATTTT. Full variable domain (missing parts from reference TRBV18 and TRBJ2-3): NAGVMQNPRHLVRRRGQEARLRCSPMKGHSHVYWYRQLPEEGLKFMVYLQKENIIDESGMPKERFSAEFPKEGPSILRIQQVVRGDSAAYFCASSPARGAAQYFGPGTRLTVL.

This clonotype was counted only a few times. This chain joins TRBV7-2 and TRBJ1-2, with D tentatively TRBD1 (5 bases). V dropped 1 base and J dropped 1 base, with 13 bases sitting between them. The CDR3 is made up of 16 amino acids. CDR1 SGHTA and CDR2 FQGNSA come from the germline V gene. CDR3 sequence reads: CASSLVVRGGNYGYTF. The CDR3 coding sequence is TGTGCCAGCAGCTTAGTAGTCCGGGGGGGTAACTATGGCTACACCTTC.

V and J are TRBV4-3 and TRBJ1-5; 11 nucleotides line up with TRBD1. This CDR3 has 14 amino acids. Germline V gene lookup returns CDR1 LGHNA and CDR2 YSLEER. V shed 4 bases and J 7 bases; nucleotides not matched to a gene: 3. CDR3 amino acids: CASSLWTGGQPQHF. CDR3 DNA: TGCGCCAGCAGCCTATGGACAGGGGGCCAGCCCCAGCATTTT.

The V call is TRBV11-2, the J call TRBJ2-1, with 14 bases matching TRBD2. The V gene's germline CDR1 is SGHAT and CDR2 FQNNGV. V gave up 4 bases and J gave up 9 bases; unmatched junction bases: 8. This CDR3 has 16 amino acids. As DNA, the CDR3 is TGTGCCAGCAGCTCAGGGACTAGCGGGGGCCGAGGTGAGCAGTTCTTC. Protein: CASSSGTSGGRGEQFF.

CDR3 region: CASSDNSNTQYF. The CDR3 DNA sequence: TGTGCCAGCAGTGACAACAGTAATACGCAGTATTTT. The genes are TRBV6-5 and TRBJ2-3; D unresolved. V was trimmed by 5 bases and J by 7 bases, leaving 10 bases between them. Per germline, CDR1 MNHEY and CDR2 SVGAGI. The CDR3 has 12 residues.

This clonotype was seen a handful of times. This chain links TRBV10-3 with TRBJ2-7; a possible D gene is TRBD2 (6 bases). CDR3 length equals 16 residues. V was pared by 3 bases and J by 3 bases, with 18 bases between. From germline, CDR1 is ENHRY and CDR2 SYGVKD. The CDR3 nucleotides are TGTGCCATCAGTGATCTTGGGGCGGGGAGCTTCTACGAGCAGTACGTC. Translated, it gives CAISDLGAGSFYEQYV.